The present entry profiles one T cell receptor (beta chain) with its context. Its target is not known. The sample belongs to a study of T cell repertoires in cytomegalovirus infection. Study information: Indications of both CMV infection and matching HLA type were provided by public TCR beta signatures.

Findings of the study overall: CMV carriers having the relevant HLA were flagged by cumulative public TCR beta family frequency. Dominant in the ex vivo response were TCR beta clonotypes restricted by HLA-C and specific for CMV.

Germline V gene sequence: CDR1 SGDLS, CDR2 YYNGEE. The CDR3 length is 15 residues. V was clipped by 0 bases and J by 0 bases, with 10 bases between them. Via MiXCR, TCRdb re-called the reads, giving one row per CDR3 protein. The data contain some 220,000 distinct CDR3 sequences, roughly an eighth of them singletons. This rearrangement joins TRBV9 to TRBJ2-7; the D is unclear. The TCR sequence derives from a human donor in good health (CMV status not recorded). Some clones in this sample may be carry-over from other donors' samples. The material sequenced was PBMCs. The CDR3: CASSVDPGSSYEQYF. The CDR3 nucleotides are TGTGCCAGCAGCGTAGATCCTGGTAGCTCCTACGAGCAGTACTTC.